These 23 T cell receptor beta chains originate from one sample sequenced in a study of blood T cells in healthy people across ages. Then a second PCR, running about 7 to 11 cycles, was carried out with a sample-barcoded 5' primer and a J-beta primer mix. From the 5' RACE reads, TCRdb called clonotypes with MiXCR, one entry per CDR3 protein. The sample consists of roughly 2 million distinct CDR3 sequences, 49% of them appearing once. Sequencing was done on a sample of blood. The receptors stem from a woman between 40 and 50 years old in good health.

This clonotype was observed a few times. This chain joins TRBV4-3 and TRBJ2-5, with D unclear. V was clipped by 1 base and J by 0 bases, with 9 bases between them. This CDR3 contains 15 residues. Looked up from germline, CDR1 is LGHNA and CDR2 is YSLEER. This CDR3 is CASSQVDGYQETQYF. Written as DNA, the CDR3 is TGCGCCAGCAGCCAAGTTGACGGTTACCAAGAGACCCAGTACTTC.

This clonotype has at least ten counts. The genes are TRBV12-3 or TRBV12-4 and TRBJ2-5, with D unresolved. Trimming shortened V by 6 bases and J by 5 bases, and 10 bases separated the two germline ends. The CDR3 has 12 residues. In nucleotides, the CDR3 is TGTGCCAGCAGCCCGTTGGCGGAGACCCAGTACTTC. It codes for CASSPLAETQYF.

This clonotype showed up just a few times. The rearrangement uses TRBV5-4 and TRBJ1-2, with D possibly matching TRBD1 (5 bases). CDR1 SGHNT and CDR2 YYREEE come from the germline V gene (reference sequence). Trimming left V 7 bases short and J 0 bases short, with 13 bases between. The CDR3 has 14 amino acids. In nucleotides, the CDR3 is TGTGCCAGCCTTTCGGAGACAGCTAACTATGGCTACACCTTC. This codes for CASLSETANYGYTF.

This clonotype turned up a few times. This chain connects TRBV7-9 to TRBJ2-3; D is perhaps TRBD1 (6 bases). This CDR3 has 15 residues. V lost 4 bases and J 0 bases, leaving 11 bases between the germline ends. CDR1 SEHNR and CDR2 FQNEAQ come from the germline V gene (reference sequence). The DNA for the CDR3 is TGTGCCAGCAGCTCCGGTGGGGGCAGCACAGATACGCAGTATTTT. Translated, it gives CASSSGGGSTDTQYF.

This clonotype was counted a single time. V is TRBV6-5 and J is TRBJ1-4; the D gene is possibly TRBD1 (5 bases). The CDR3 spans 16 residues. Germline-derived CDR1 and CDR2 are MNHEY and SVGAGI. Trimming took 5 bases from V and 7 from J, leaving 20 bases between them. The CDR3 region is CASSLSGRGFGEKLFF. The CDR3 DNA reads as TGTGCCAGCAGTCTATCGGGACGAGGCTTCGGTGAAAAACTGTTTTTT.

The chain has TRBV4-3 and TRBJ1-2; perhaps TRBD1 as D (6 bases). The CDR3 runs to 13 residues. V was clipped by 4 bases and J by 7 bases, with 13 bases between them. Germline loops: CDR1 LGHNA, CDR2 YSLEER. The CDR3 spells CASSLTGSVGYTF. CDR3 nucleotide sequence: TGCGCCAGCAGCCTAACAGGGTCGGTTGGCTACACCTTC.

This clonotype was observed a handful of times. The genes are TRBV29-1 and TRBJ2-7; D ambiguous. Deletions cut 4 bases from V and 0 bases from J, with 7 bases between. CDR1 and CDR2 (germline): SQVTM, ANQGSEA. The CDR3 sequence is 12 residues long. The CDR3 is CSVASSSYEQYF. For the CDR3, the DNA is TGCAGCGTTGCCTCCAGCTCCTACGAGCAGTACTTC.

The V and J genes are TRBV29-1 and TRBJ2-1; weak D call: TRBD2 (5 bases). V lost 7 bases and J 13 bases, leaving 17 bases between the germline ends. CDR1 and CDR2 from the germline V gene are SQVTM and ANQGSEA. This CDR3 comprises 11 residues. In DNA, the CDR3 is TGCAGCGCCCGGACTGGAGAGACCCAGTTCTTC. Translated: CSARTGETQFF.

The chain links TRBV5-4 to TRBJ2-1, with 10 bases lining up with TRBD1. Germline V gives CDR1 SGHNT, CDR2 YYREEE (reference sequence). The CDR3 is 14 residues long. V lost 2 bases to trimming and J lost 10 bases; unmatched junction nucleotides: 6. The CDR3 is CASSFTGQGWEQFF. The CDR3 DNA reads TGTGCCAGCAGCTTCACGGGACAGGGGTGGGAGCAGTTCTTC.

This chain uses TRBV5-5 with TRBJ2-1; 10 positions agree with TRBD1. The V and J ends lost 1 base and 6 bases, in that order; junction bases with no gene match: 4. From germline, CDR1 is SGHKS and CDR2 YYEKEE (reference sequence). The CDR3 runs 15 residues. The CDR3, as DNA: TGTGCCAGCAGCTTGTGGGACAGGGGCACCAATGAGCAGTTCTTC. Protein sequence: CASSLWDRGTNEQFF.

The chain joins TRBV6-5 to TRBJ2-3; D is possibly TRBD2 (5 bases). CDR3 size: 17 residues. Trimming cost V 0 bases and J 2 bases, with 15 bases left between them. CDR1 is MNHEY and CDR2 is SVGAGI in the germline V gene. The CDR3 protein is CASSYSRFQRYTDTQYF. DNA of the CDR3: TGTGCCAGCAGTTACTCTCGGTTTCAGCGGTACACAGATACGCAGTATTTT.

This clonotype appeared a few times. This chain links TRBV10-3 with TRBJ1-2, with TRBD1 identical over 8 bases. The ends lost 4 bases at V and 7 bases at J; junction bases unmatched: 2. The germline gives CDR1 ENHRY, CDR2 SYGVKD. The CDR3 loop spans 12 amino acids. This chain's CDR3 is CAISGTGFGYTF. CDR3 DNA: TGTGCCATCAGTGGGACAGGGTTTGGCTACACCTTC.

The gene calls are TRBV6-5 and TRBJ2-3; D may correspond to TRBD1 or TRBD2 (5 bases each). Germline V gene sequence: CDR1 MNHEY, CDR2 SVGAGI. Trimming took 2 bases from V and 1 from J, leaving 13 bases between them. This CDR3 comprises 16 residues. Here the CDR3 reads CASSYLPGAGTDTQYF. The CDR3 DNA reads TGTGCCAGCAGTTACCTCCCCGGGGCTGGCACAGATACGCAGTATTTT.

The V and J genes are TRBV7-9 and TRBJ1-5, with D uncertain. Germline V gene data show CDR1 as SEHNR and CDR2 as FQNEAQ (reference sequence). Trimming took off 4 bases at V and 7 bases at J, with 17 bases between the two ends. The CDR3 consists of 15 residues. The CDR3 spells CASSSGWGMRQPQHF. CDR3 nucleotide sequence: TGTGCCAGCAGCTCCGGTTGGGGTATGCGGCAGCCCCAGCATTTT.

J is TRBJ2-4 and V is TRBV20-1, with D perhaps matching TRBD1 (6 bases). In germline, CDR1 is DFQATT, CDR2 SNEGSKA (reference sequence). V was pared by 3 bases and J by 8 bases, with 17 bases between. This CDR3 region has 14 residues. The CDR3 DNA is TGCAGTGCTAGGAGGGACACCGGCTCATACATTCAGTACTTC. Protein product: CSARRDTGSYIQYF.

This rearrangement joins TRBV11-2 to TRBJ1-2; no reliable D call. Germline CDR1 is SGHAT and CDR2 is FQNNGV. This CDR3 contains 14 residues. Deletions cut 1 base from V and 7 bases from J, with 13 bases between. The CDR3 nucleotides read TGTGCCAGCAGCTTAGTAACTCCTCCAGGTGGCTACACCTTC. Encoded protein: CASSLVTPPGGYTF.

This clonotype came up a few times. The gene calls are TRBV20-1 and TRBJ2-3; D is undetermined. This CDR3 contains 12 residues. Germline values: CDR1 DFQATT, CDR2 SNEGSKA (reference sequence). The V end lost 6 bases, the J end lost 5 bases, and 12 bases lay between the germline ends. The CDR3 nucleotides are TGCAGTGCCGACCCTTGGGAAGATACGCAGTATTTT. Residues: CSADPWEDTQYF.

This clonotype was seen only a few times. The chain links TRBV9 to TRBJ1-2, with a possible D match to TRBD1 (5 bases). V lost 3 bases and J 8 bases, leaving 14 bases between the germline ends. From germline, CDR1 is SGDLS and CDR2 YYNGEE. CDR3 length: 13 residues. CDR3 in DNA: TGTGCCAGCAGCGGATGGGAAGGGGAAGGCTACACCTTC. Residues: CASSGWEGEGYTF.

This clonotype has a handful of counts. This sequence joins TRBV18 and TRBJ2-7; D possibly corresponds to TRBD2 (7 bases). V dropped 1 base and J dropped 5 bases, with 9 bases sitting between them. This CDR3 is built from 13 residues. CDR1 and CDR2 (germline): KGHSH, LQKENI. The CDR3 DNA reads as TGTGCCAGCTCACCACGGGAGGGGGACGAGCAGTACTTC. It is translated as CASSPREGDEQYF.

This chain links TRBV25-1 with TRBJ1-2; a weak D match, TRBD1 (6 bases). The germline gives CDR1 MGHDK, CDR2 SYGVNS. The CDR3 runs to 15 residues. V was cut by 3 bases and J by 4 bases, with 15 bases left in between. The CDR3 region is CASSDQTGSAYGYTF. CDR3 DNA sequence: TGTGCCAGCAGTGACCAAACAGGGTCGGCCTATGGCTACACCTTC.

This rearrangement joins TRBV20-1 to TRBJ1-1; D gene unclear. This CDR3 region has 12 residues. Deletions cut 6 bases from V and 6 bases from J, with 14 bases between. The germline V gene has CDR1 DFQATT and CDR2 SNEGSKA (reference sequence). Here the CDR3 reads CSAQTPTSEAFF. The CDR3 DNA sequence: TGCAGTGCCCAGACACCGACCTCTGAAGCTTTCTTT.

Regarding this clonotype: One junction end disagrees with the germline gene, perhaps due to a read error. This chain connects TRBV6-2 or TRBV6-3 to TRBJ2-7; D uncertain. This CDR3 has 13 residues. Germline V lookup: CDR1 MNHEY, CDR2 SVGEGT. CDR3 in amino acids: CASSYHGRYEQYF. The CDR3 DNA reads TGCGCCAGCAGTTACCACGGACGCTACGAGCAGTACTTC.

This clonotype showed up just a few times. The chain has TRBV5-1 and TRBJ2-3; no reliable D call. Germline V gives CDR1 SGHRS, CDR2 YFSETQ. Trimming took off 4 bases at V and 3 bases at J, with 15 bases between the two ends. The CDR3 covers 15 residues. In DNA, the CDR3 is TGCGCCAGCAGCCCCATCACTACAGTGACAGATACGCAGTATTTT. Its protein is CASSPITTVTDTQYF.